This TCR beta chain was recorded in a study of multiple sclerosis patients with progressive multifocal leukoencephalopathy. Profiled with immunoSEQ multiplex PCR; TCRdb holds only in-frame clones, not every one. Among approximately 27,000 clones listed, more than 70% were seen once. Time point: time of PML onset. The V end was cut by 2 bases, the J end by 2 bases, with 11 bases between. The CDR3 totals 15 residues. Germline CDR1 and CDR2: KGHSH and LQKENI. The sequence came from a woman aged 25 to 39 with progressive multifocal leukoencephalopathy. The chain recombines TRBV18 with TRBJ2-3, with no clear D. This specimen was PBMCs, taken from a patient treated with natalizumab. The DNA of the CDR3 is TGTGCCAGCTCACCAATCCTATCCCACACAGATACGCAGTATTTT. Protein sequence: CASSPILSHTDTQYF.